Listed here is a single TCR beta chain. The sample is drawn from a study of blood T cell repertoires in COVID-19. This CDR3 has 16 residues. The V end lost 4 bases, the J end lost 3 bases, and 16 bases lay between the germline ends. CDR1 is SGHTA and CDR2 is FQGNSA in the germline V gene. Data came from immunoSEQ multiplex PCR; TCRdb stores just in-frame clones and leaves some out. The profile covers about 200,000 clones, with about four fifths appearing a single time and 9.5% to 15% taken by the ten largest. The chain is built from TRBV7-2 and TRBJ1-5; possibly TRBD1 for D (6 bases). This receptor was obtained from a woman between 40 and 55 years old with acute or convalescent COVID-19. Sequencing input: peripheral blood. CDR3 region: CASSSRAGVTNQPQHF. CDR3 in DNA: TGTGCCAGCAGCTCGCGGGCAGGGGTGACCAATCAGCCCCAGCATTTT.